One and the same sample provided the 29 T cell receptor beta chains below, sequenced in a study of spatial heterogeneity in lung cancer. Time point described: sample taken at primary tumor resection. TCRdb re-called the 5' RACE reads through MiXCR, storing one row per CDR3 protein. The table shows about 80,000 distinct CDR3 sequences, with roughly 8% occurring only once. This specimen consisted of PBMCs, obtained at surgery. These receptors all come from a male donor with early-stage non-small cell lung cancer.

V is TRBV6-5 and J is TRBJ2-5; D remains ambiguous. CDR1 MNHEY and CDR2 SVGAGI come from the germline V gene. This CDR3 contains 11 residues. V lost 2 bases and J lost 5, with 3 bases in between. The CDR3 nucleotides are TGTGCCAGCAGTTACATGGAGACCCAGTACTTC. It specifies CASSYMETQYF.

A note on this clonotype: A much larger clone differs from this one at a single base, so this may be a read error. The final CDR3 position lacks the conserved phenylalanine or tryptophan, pointing to a likely read error. The genes are TRBV11-2 and TRBJ2-1, with D uncertain. V was cut by 2 bases and J by 6 bases, with 11 bases left in between. Germline V lookup: CDR1 SGHAT, CDR2 FQNNGV. The CDR3 length is 14 residues. In nucleotides, the CDR3 is TGTGCCAGCAGCTTACAGGTATCCGGCAATGAGCAGTTCATC. Translating it yields CASSLQVSGNEQFI.

This clonotype has only a few counts. J is TRBJ2-1 and V is TRBV10-2; 11 bases fit TRBD1. After removal of 6 bases from V and 7 bases from J, the junction contained 8 bases not matched to a gene. Looked up from germline, CDR1 is WSHSY and CDR2 is SAAADI. There are 15 residues in the CDR3. CDR3 protein: CASRGTGGIGNEQFF. CDR3 bases: TGCGCCAGCAGGGGGACAGGGGGAATAGGGAATGAGCAGTTCTTC.

The chain combines TRBV5-1 with TRBJ2-2; D possibly matches TRBD1 or TRBD2 (5 bases each). The V and J ends lost 3 bases and 6 bases respectively, with 18 bases between them. The CDR3 is made up of 16 amino acids. Germline CDR1 reads SGHRS; CDR2 reads YFSETQ. CDR3 residues: CASSSRGVNIPGELFF. Written as DNA, the CDR3 is TGCGCCAGCAGCTCACGAGGGGTTAATATCCCCGGGGAGCTGTTTTTT.

The gene calls are TRBV3-1 and TRBJ2-7, with 9 bases fitting TRBD1. J gave up 3 bases and V 0 bases, and 3 bases lay outside the gene matches. CDR1 and CDR2 from the germline V gene are LGHDT and YNNKEL (reference sequence). This CDR3 has 15 residues. This chain's CDR3 is CASSQEGQGNYEQYF. The CDR3 nucleotides are TGTGCCAGCAGCCAAGAAGGACAGGGGAACTACGAGCAGTACTTC.

The chain employs TRBV12-3 or TRBV12-4 and TRBJ1-4, with D possibly matching TRBD1 (6 bases). V was shortened by 7 bases and J by 9 bases, with 21 bases between the two germline ends. This CDR3 region has 15 residues. The DNA for the CDR3 is TGTGCCAGCACCCATCGGGGACAATTAAACCAAAAACTGTTTTTT. It is translated as CASTHRGQLNQKLFF.

The chain carries TRBV27 and TRBJ1-2, with TRBD1 matching over 11 bases. The CDR3 is 15 residues long. Unmatched junction bases numbered 12, after V lost 8 bases and J lost 7 bases. Per germline, CDR1 MNHEY and CDR2 SMNVEV (reference sequence). CDR3 coding DNA: TGTGCCAGCGGACGGGGGACAGGGGGAGAATTTGGCTACACCTTC. It translates to CASGRGTGGEFGYTF.

This clonotype was found many times. The gene calls are TRBV4-3 and TRBJ1-1, with D uncertain. The CDR3 runs 14 residues. Germline CDR1 is LGHNA and CDR2 is YSLEER. V was shortened by 0 bases and J by 6 bases, with 11 bases between the two germline ends. The CDR3 nucleotides are TGCGCCAGCAGCCAAGAAGTCGGGTGGTCTGAAGCTTTCTTT. Protein sequence: CASSQEVGWSEAFF.

This clonotype has ten or more counts. V usage is TRBV6-2 or TRBV6-3 and J usage is TRBJ2-1, with D perhaps matching TRBD1 (5 bases). CDR1 is MNHEY, CDR2 SVGEGT, per germline. V was shortened by 11 bases and J by 0 bases, with 14 bases between the two germline ends. The CDR3 extends over 14 amino acids. CDR3 in amino acids: CAHGHTSSYNEQFF. The CDR3 nucleotides are TGTGCCCACGGACACACGAGCTCCTACAATGAGCAGTTCTTC.

The rearrangement links TRBV12-3 or TRBV12-4 to TRBJ2-3, with D possibly TRBD1 on 6 matching bases. The CDR3 contains 14 residues. Trimming cost V 5 bases and J 9 bases, with 18 bases left between them. Written as DNA, the CDR3 is TGTGCCAGCAGTCCCCCTGCTAGGGGGACCACGCAGTATTTT. Protein sequence: CASSPPARGTTQYF.

In this sample, this clonotype turned up a few times. The chain combines TRBV7-2 with TRBJ1-2; D gene uncertain. This CDR3 comprises 16 residues. CDR1 and CDR2 (germline): SGHTA, FQGNSA. Trimming pared 0 bases from V and 7 bases from J, leaving 18 bases between. CDR3 DNA sequence: TGTGCCAGCAGCTTAGCCCATCGCATGGAGGGAGGTGGCTACACCTTC. It encodes CASSLAHRMEGGGYTF.

This clonotype was seen repeatedly, ten times or more. The CDR3 protein is CASSSPGGAKNIQYF. DNA for the CDR3: TGTGCCAGCAGCTCCCCCGGCGGGGCCAAAAACATTCAGTACTTC. The V call is TRBV11-2, the J call TRBJ2-4; D is possibly TRBD2 (5 bases). The CDR3 runs 15 residues. CDR1 and CDR2 from the germline V gene are SGHAT and FQNNGV. Deletions cut 4 bases from V and 1 base from J, with 11 bases between.

The CDR3 DNA follows: TGCGCCAGCAGAGCAGGACTAGCGGGGATATACGAGCAGTACTTC. Protein product: CASRAGLAGIYEQYF. The V gene is TRBV5-1, the J gene TRBJ2-7; 12 positions match TRBD2. Losses at the gene ends were 5 bases for V and 4 bases for J; bases not matched to a gene: 7. Germline V gives CDR1 SGHRS, CDR2 YFSETQ. The CDR3 contains 15 residues. The full variable domain, its missing parts supplied by reference TRBV5-1 and TRBJ2-7, is KAGVTQTPRYLIKTRGQQVTLSCSPISGHRSVSWYQQTPGQGLQFLFEYFSETQRNKGNFPGRFSGRQFSNSRSEMNVSTLELGDSALYLCASRAGLAGIYEQYFGPGTRLTVT.

The genes are TRBV20-1 and TRBJ2-1; TRBD2 agrees at 8 bases. CDR1 and CDR2 (germline): DFQATT, SNEGSKA (reference sequence). Trimming removed 6 bases from V and 3 bases from J; junction bases left unmatched: 7. This CDR3 has 14 amino acids. DNA of the CDR3: TGCAGTGCCATTAGCGGGGTCAACTACAATGAGCAGTTCTTC. Protein: CSAISGVNYNEQFF.

This clonotype was seen a handful of times. This chain uses TRBV27 with TRBJ2-7, with 8 nucleotides matching TRBD2. Germline V gene lookup returns CDR1 MNHEY and CDR2 SMNVEV (reference sequence). The CDR3 runs to 16 residues. Unmatched junction bases numbered 10, after V lost 0 bases and J lost 6 bases. Here the CDR3 DNA reads TGTGCCAGCAGTTTATCGAGTGGGACTAGGAGTTTCGAGCAGTACTTC. This sequence encodes CASSLSSGTRSFEQYF.

The rearrangement links TRBV20-1 to TRBJ2-7; D perhaps matches TRBD1 (5 bases). This CDR3 contains 14 residues. Germline values: CDR1 DFQATT, CDR2 SNEGSKA (reference sequence). Trimming pared 1 base from V and 3 bases from J, leaving 13 bases between. CDR3 coding DNA: TGCAGTGCTAGAGTAAGGGGTCTCCACTACGAGCAGTACTTC. Encoded protein: CSARVRGLHYEQYF.

The V call is TRBV3-1, the J call TRBJ2-7, with 9 bases matching TRBD2. Germline CDR1 reads LGHDT; CDR2 reads YNNKEL (reference sequence). The CDR3 totals 14 residues. J was trimmed by 1 base and V by 2 bases; bases with no gene match: 0. DNA for the CDR3: TGTGCCAGCAGCCAACTAGCGGGATCCTACGAGCAGTACTTC. Protein: CASSQLAGSYEQYF.

This clonotype was seen a handful of times. This chain connects TRBV12-3 or TRBV12-4 to TRBJ1-1, with TRBD1 identical over 7 bases. Unmatched junction bases numbered 8, after V lost 7 bases and J lost 0 bases. This CDR3 has 15 amino acids. This chain's CDR3 is CASTIRQGMNTEAFF. Written as DNA, the CDR3 is TGTGCCAGCACTATTCGACAGGGTATGAACACTGAAGCTTTCTTT.

This clonotype was counted ten times or more. The V and J genes are TRBV10-3 and TRBJ2-7; D unclear. The V gene's germline CDR1 is ENHRY and CDR2 SYGVKD. The CDR3 consists of 15 residues. Between the trimmed V and J ends, which lost 0 bases and 0 bases, there was a span of 9 bases. CDR3 coding DNA: TGTGCCATCAGTGAGTCGGCGCTCAGCTCCTACGAGCAGTACTTC. Translation gives CAISESALSSYEQYF.

This clonotype appeared many times. In DNA, the CDR3 is TGCGCCAGCAGTTTGAAAAGGGAGAACAGCTATGGCTACACCTTC. Translation gives CASSLKRENSYGYTF. The chain couples TRBV5-1 to TRBJ1-2; unclear D gene. Per germline, CDR1 SGHRS and CDR2 YFSETQ. This CDR3 has 15 amino acids. V lost 5 bases, J lost 4 bases, and 18 bases lay in between.

In this sample, this clonotype turned up many times. A read error may produce the germline difference seen at one junction end. The chain uses TRBV20-1 and TRBJ1-2; D is uncertain. Looked up from germline, CDR1 is DFQATT and CDR2 is SNEGSKA (reference sequence). The CDR3 spans 11 residues. CDR3 DNA: TGCAGTGCTAGCAGTGGAGTGCCCCTATCCTTC. It is translated as CSASSGVPLSF.

There are a few counts of this clonotype. The rearrangement uses TRBV19 and TRBJ2-7; 12 positions match TRBD1. Trimming cost V 1 base and J 0 bases; bases outside gene matches: 1. The germline V gene has CDR1 LNHDA and CDR2 SQIVND (reference sequence). The CDR3 loop spans 16 amino acids. In DNA form, the CDR3 reads TGTGCCAGTAGTATAGTGGGACAGGGGGCCTCCTACGAGCAGTACTTC. It translates to CASSIVGQGASYEQYF.

Only a few counts were recorded for this clonotype. The V gene is TRBV20-1, the J gene TRBJ2-5, with D hard to call. The CDR3 runs to 13 residues. Germline V gene data show CDR1 as DFQATT and CDR2 as SNEGSKA (reference sequence). Trimming stripped 6 bases from V and 0 bases from J, with 11 bases between. This CDR3 is CSAVGPNQETQYF. The CDR3 nucleotides read TGCAGTGCCGTAGGCCCAAACCAAGAGACCCAGTACTTC.

This rearrangement joins TRBV9 to TRBJ2-2, with TRBD2 matching 13 bases. V lost 0 bases and J lost 6; bases outside the gene matches: 5. The length of the CDR3 is 17 residues. Per germline, CDR1 SGDLS and CDR2 YYNGEE. CDR3 residues: CASSVELAGGPSGELFF. The CDR3 DNA reads TGTGCCAGCAGCGTAGAACTAGCGGGAGGGCCGTCCGGGGAGCTGTTTTTT.

This clonotype has a handful of counts. The V call is TRBV19, the J call TRBJ2-2; a weak D match, TRBD2 (5 bases). The V end was cut by 7 bases, the J end by 1 base, with 10 bases between. CDR3 length: 14 amino acids. Germline V CDR1 and CDR2: LNHDA, SQIVND (reference sequence). CDR3 protein: CASKVRGNTGELFF. The CDR3 bases are TGTGCCAGTAAAGTACGGGGGAACACCGGGGAGCTGTTTTTT. Variable domain in full (rest from reference TRBV19 and TRBJ2-2): DGGITQSPKYLFRKEGQNVTLSCEQNLNHDAMYWYRQDPGQGLRLIYYSQIVNDFQKGDIAEGYSVSREKKESFPLTVTSAQKNPTAFYLCASKVRGNTGELFFGEGSRLTVL.

This clonotype was picked up a small number of times. The J gene is TRBJ2-3, the V gene TRBV7-2, with D unclear. Germline CDR1 and CDR2: SGHTA and FQGNSA. CDR3 size: 14 residues. V lost 6 bases and J 6 bases, leaving 16 bases between the germline ends. CDR3 amino acids: CASRPSTYGDTQYF. The CDR3, as DNA: TGTGCCAGCAGGCCATCGACTTACGGGGATACGCAGTATTTT.

This clonotype was detected only a few times. The genes are TRBV7-2 and TRBJ1-5; D unresolved. Trimming left V 2 bases short and J 1 base short, with 12 bases between. Germline V gene sequence: CDR1 SGHTA, CDR2 FQGNSA. The CDR3 length is 16 residues. The CDR3 DNA reads as TGTGCCAGCAGCTTAACTGGGGAAGGGAGCAATCAGCCCCAGCATTTT. It is translated as CASSLTGEGSNQPQHF.

This clonotype turned up a few times. CDR3 loop: CASSSTNTGGTEAFF. The CDR3 DNA follows: TGCGCCAGCAGCTCGACTAATACAGGGGGCACTGAAGCTTTCTTT. The chain couples TRBV5-1 to TRBJ1-1; 8 positions match TRBD1. V lost 3 bases and J lost 4; bases outside the gene matches: 8. Germline lookup yields CDR1 SGHRS and CDR2 YFSETQ. The CDR3 covers 15 residues.

CDR3: CASSALTSGEETQYF. The CDR3 DNA reads as TGTGCCAGCAGCGCCCTGACTAGCGGGGAAGAGACCCAGTACTTC. The chain combines TRBV7-9 with TRBJ2-5; 11 positions agree with TRBD2. Germline CDR1 SEHNR, CDR2 FQNEAQ (reference sequence). With 5 bases clipped from V and 3 bases from J, the junction kept 5 bases outside the gene matches. The CDR3 has 15 residues.